This T cell receptor (beta chain) stems from a study of cytomegalovirus exposure and HLA in healthy donors. At the level of the study: Around 190 million T cells yielded around 100 million unique TCR beta sequences, as an earlier analysis found.

Notes on the study in general: TCR beta V segments were, for the most part, productive about 87% or about 30% of the time in an earlier analysis.

CDR1 and CDR2 (germline): DFQATT, SNEGSKA (reference sequence). V was trimmed by 2 bases and J by 7 bases, leaving 6 bases between them. This CDR3 comprises 11 residues. Comment on this clone: Its specificity is unknown. In the same sample, other DNA sequences code for this CDR3.

60 Vbeta and 13 Jbeta primers were used in PCR. The protocol was immunoSEQ multiplex PCR, while the TCRdb copy is restricted to in-frame clones and leaves out a portion. The sample holds 85,000 to 130,000 clones; roughly a tenth are singletons and the top ten take roughly 5%. V is TRBV20-1 and J is TRBJ2-1; D uncertain. This TCR was sampled from a man aged 40-50 years in good health and CMV-seropositive. The sequenced sample was PBMCs. Here the CDR3 reads CSARRVNEQFF. In DNA, the CDR3 is TGCAGTGCTAGACGCGTTAATGAGCAGTTCTTC.